The sequence of this T cell receptor (beta chain) was determined in a study of Graves' ophthalmopathy and Graves' hyperthyroidism. Study in general: The study drew peripheral blood at initial diagnosis, before any treatment. Study conclusions and caveats: Prediction of ophthalmopathy progression reached less than 71% sensitivity and under 80% specificity. Most thyroid-expanded clonotypes exceeding 0.001 frequency were also found in blood.

This clonotype was picked up many times. Its antigen is unidentified. Transcripts of RNA were the source for amplifying TCR beta CDR3 regions. After a first-round RT-PCR with HTBI primers, a second-round multiplex PCR was run. Via MiXCR, TCRdb re-called the multiplex PCR reads, giving one row per CDR3 protein. The table lists 350,000 to 450,000 distinct CDR3 sequences, about a sixth of them singletons, with roughly 1.5% in the top ten. The CDR3 consists of 16 residues. V was pared by 1 base and J by 4 bases, with 17 bases between. Germline values: CDR1 MNHEY, CDR2 SVGAGI. Physicians reached a diagnosis by relying on clinical symptoms, serum thyroxine, TRAb, thyroid ultrasound and orbital computed tomography.

Sequenced: peripheral blood. This clonotype originated in a woman younger than 30 with Graves' ophthalmopathy. The chain employs TRBV6-5 and TRBJ2-7; no clear D gene. The CDR3 reads CASSYFFETTPYEQYF. DNA of the CDR3: TGTGCCAGCAGTTACTTTTTCGAGACAACACCTTACGAGCAGTACTTC.